This TCR beta chain is from a study of T cells in Graves' hyperthyroidism and ophthalmopathy. Overall study context: Once the initial diagnosis was made, peripheral blood was obtained before any treatment. General study results and limits: Model-based prediction identified ophthalmopathy a median 6.5 months prior to its onset.

About this clonotype: Antigen specificity is unknown.

RNA transcripts yielded amplified TCR beta CDR3 regions. When the TCR CDR3 underwent first-round RT-PCR, the HTBI primer set was used. Each CDR3 protein is one row after TCRdb ran MiXCR on the multiplex PCR reads. The sample yields fewer than 800,000 distinct CDR3 sequences, 16% seen once. For Graves' hyperthyroidism to be stable, ophthalmopathy could not progress within 18 months. In making diagnoses, clinical symptoms, serum thyroxine and TRAb, thyroid ultrasound and orbital computed tomography were all used. The CDR3 is 11 residues long. Trimming shortened V by 4 bases and J by 6 bases, and 7 bases separated the two germline ends. Germline V gene sequence: CDR1 SQVTM, CDR2 ANQGSEA.

This chain links TRBV29-1 with TRBJ2-1; unclear D gene. The clonotype originates from a man between 18 and 35 years old with Graves' hyperthyroidism. The source material was blood. Here the CDR3 DNA reads TGCAGCGTTGTTAGCTTCAATGAGCAGTTCTTC. Residues: CSVVSFNEQFF.